This is a list of T cell receptor beta chains from one sample in a study of T cells in Graves' hyperthyroidism and ophthalmopathy. One entry per CDR3 protein results from TCRdb running MiXCR on the multiplex PCR reads. Counted here are more than 550,000 distinct CDR3 sequences, 45% occurring once; the ten biggest clones make up 6.5% to 9%. Material: peripheral blood or thyroid tissue (not recorded which). Receptor source: an adult man with Graves' disease, either hyperthyroidism or ophthalmopathy (not recorded which). CDR3s include the opening cysteine and the closing phenylalanine or tryptophan. Fields, in order: D gene, V gene, J gene, clone size, CDR3 DNA, CDR3 protein. D genes are given only for firm matches. A clone size is listed for some rows: how often the clone was seen (once, few, many), or a class if it is expanded.

NA	TRBV19	TRBJ1-5	few	TGTGCCAGTACCGTCAACGGAGGTAATCAGCCCCAGCATTTT	CASTVNGGNQPQHF
NA	TRBV19	TRBJ1-1	once	TGTGCCAGCAGTGAGCGCAGGGTGAACACTGAAGCTTTCTTT	CASSERRVNTEAFF
TRBD1	TRBV2	TRBJ1-1	many	TGTGCCAGCAGACCCCCAGGGGGGCGGACTGAAGCTTTCTTT	CASRPPGGRTEAFF
NA	TRBV9	TRBJ2-5	few	TGTGCCAGCAGCCAAGAGAGTCGGGAGCTCCTAGCTCAAGAGACCCAGTACTTC	CASSQESRELLAQETQYF
TRBD2	TRBV6-5	TRBJ2-2	NA	TGTGCCAGCAGTTACCCCCTGGCGGGAGGGGGGCCCGGGGAGCTGTTTTTT	CASSYPLAGGGPGELFF
TRBD1	TRBV5-1	TRBJ1-2	many	TGCGCCAGCAGCTTGGACAGGGGAACGGACGGCTACACCTTC	CASSLDRGTDGYTF
NA	TRBV5-5	TRBJ2-5	NA	TGTGCCAGCAGCTTGGGGGGGCCCAGAACCCAGTACTTC	CASSLGGPRTQYF
NA	TRBV11-3	TRBJ2-5	NA	TGTGCCAGCTCACCCCCCGCGGGGGAGACCCAGTACTTC	CASSPPAGETQYF
NA	TRBV6-6	TRBJ1-6	NA	TGTGCCAGCAGTTACTCTAGGCAGGGGAATTCACCCCTCCACTTT	CASSYSRQGNSPLHF
NA	TRBV29-1	TRBJ1-4	NA	TGCAGCGTTGAAGTGGGGGAGGGCGAAAAACTGTTTTTT	CSVEVGEGEKLFF
NA	TRBV12-3/TRBV12-4	TRBJ1-3	NA	TGTGCCAGCAGTTTGGGGGTGGCTGGAAACACCATATATTTT	CASSLGVAGNTIYF
NA	TRBV20-1	TRBJ1-6	NA	TGCAGTATCATCCCCAGCTCACCCCTCCACTTT	CSIIPSSPLHF
NA	TRBV20-1	TRBJ2-5	few	TGCAGTGCTATATCCCCTGGGACCCCTCAAGAGACCCAGTACTTC	CSAISPGTPQETQYF
TRBD1	TRBV24-1	TRBJ1-2	many	TGTGCCACCAGTGACCGCAGGGGGTTCTATGGCTACACCTTC	CATSDRRGFYGYTF
TRBD1	TRBV10-3	TRBJ1-1	many	TGTGCCATCAAGGGACAGGGGAGCACTGAAGCTTTCTTT	CAIKGQGSTEAFF
NA	TRBV9	TRBJ1-6	NA	TGTGCCAGCAGCGTAGAGCCGAACTATAATTCACCCCTCCACTTT	CASSVEPNYNSPLHF
TRBD2	TRBV9	TRBJ2-2	few	TGTGCCAGCAGCGTAGTGGATGCGGGGGGGCCGGCCGGGGAGCTGTTTTTT	CASSVVDAGGPAGELFF
NA	TRBV5-1	TRBJ1-1	NA	TGCGCCAGCAGCTTGCAGGGTTCGGCAGGTGGGGAAGCTTTCTTT	CASSLQGSAGGEAFF
NA	TRBV12-3/TRBV12-4	TRBJ1-5	many	TGTGCCAGCAGTTTTGATAGGGCACGGCCCCAGCATTTT	CASSFDRARPQHF
TRBD2	TRBV7-2	TRBJ2-5	NA	TGTGCCAGCAGCCTGGGACTAGCGGGTACCCAAGAGACCCAGTACTTC	CASSLGLAGTQETQYF
NA	TRBV12-3/TRBV12-4	TRBJ2-5	NA	TGTGCCAGCACCAGCCAGCCCCAAGAGACCCAGTACTTC	CASTSQPQETQYF
TRBD1	TRBV5-6	TRBJ1-1	few	TGTGCCAGCAGGGCAGACAGGGGCGCGGGTACTGAAGCTTTCTTT	CASRADRGAGTEAFF
TRBD1	TRBV25-1	TRBJ1-1	many	TGTGCCAGCAGTGAATGGGGTCGGACAGGTGTGGCTTTCTTT	CASSEWGRTGVAFF
NA	TRBV19	TRBJ1-1	NA	TGTGCCAGTAGTATGATCATGGGAAGGGGTTTGCAGGCTGAAGCTTTCTTT	CASSMIMGRGLQAEAFF
NA	TRBV29-1	TRBJ1-2	NA	TGCAGCGCCGCAGCCACGGGGCTAGTTGGCTACACCTTC	CSAAATGLVGYTF
TRBD1	TRBV2	TRBJ1-5	many	TGTGCCAGCAGTAAGACAGGGGCGCTTCAGCCCCAGCATTTT	CASSKTGALQPQHF
NA	TRBV7-6	TRBJ1-5	NA	TGTGCCAGTCAGGGGATTAGCAATCAGCCCCAGCATTTT	CASQGISNQPQHF
NA	TRBV24-1	TRBJ1-2	once	TGTGCCACCAGCCTCACAGGGAATGGCTATACCTTC	CATSLTGNGYTF
NA	TRBV29-1	TRBJ2-5	NA	TGCAGCGTTGATCCGGCTAGCGCGGAGACCCAGTACTTC	CSVDPASAETQYF
TRBD1	TRBV25-1	TRBJ1-6	NA	TGTGCCAGCAGGGCCCTTAGGACAGGCGGTAGTTCACCCCTCCACTTT	CASRALRTGGSSPLHF
TRBD1	TRBV5-4	TRBJ1-2	NA	TGTGCCAGCAGCTACGGGACAGAGGGGATCAGCAGTGGCTACACCTTC	CASSYGTEGISSGYTF
NA	TRBV29-1	TRBJ1-2	once	TGCAGCGTTGCAGGCTCTGGAAACACCTTC	CSVAGSGNTF
NA	TRBV29-1	TRBJ1-2	NA	TGCAGCTTGGACGGGGGTCGCCGTAGCTATGGCTACACCTTC	CSLDGGRRSYGYTF
NA	TRBV20-1	TRBJ1-1	NA	TGCAGTGCTCCAGGGACTCTGAACACTGAAGCTTTCTTT	CSAPGTLNTEAFF
NA	TRBV7-9	TRBJ1-3	many	TGTGCCAGCAGCTTAAATCACCACACCATATATTTT	CASSLNHHTIYF
NA	TRBV7-2	TRBJ2-2	many	TGTGCCAGCAGCCCCCTCGCCGGGGAGCTGTTTTTT	CASSPLAGELFF
NA	TRBV7-7	TRBJ2-5	many	TGTGCTAGCAGCCCCCGGGAGCGGGAGACCCAGTACTTC	CASSPRERETQYF
NA	TRBV2	TRBJ2-2	few	TGTGCCAGCAGCCTGGGGACTGACGGGGAGCTGTTTTTT	CASSLGTDGELFF
NA	TRBV2	TRBJ2-2	NA	TGTGCCAGCAAGGTTCAGGGCCCCACCGGGGAGCTGTTTTTT	CASKVQGPTGELFF
NA	TRBV7-2	TRBJ1-5	NA	TGTGCCAGCAGCCTTAGGGACGCTGGCAATCAGCCCCAGCATTTT	CASSLRDAGNQPQHF
TRBD1	TRBV15	TRBJ1-5	NA	TGTGCCACCAGCAGGACAGGGGGTCGGCAGCCCCAGCATTTT	CATSRTGGRQPQHF